Listed here are 22 T cell receptor beta chains from one sample, sequenced in a study of blood T cell repertoires in COVID-19. Assay: immunoSEQ multiplex PCR; the TCRdb copy retains only in-frame clones and omits some. The sample holds about 180,000 clones; 81% are singletons and the top ten take around 5.1%. Sequenced sample: PBMCs or T cells enriched from blood (not recorded which). The receptors here all came from a woman between 35 and 50 years old with acute COVID-19.

This chain connects TRBV5-4 to TRBJ1-2; 8 positions match TRBD1. Trimming cost V 0 bases and J 4 bases; bases outside gene matches: 8. The CDR3 consists of 16 residues. Germline CDR1 reads SGHNT; CDR2 reads YYREEE (reference sequence). CDR3: CASSLGSGGIIYGYTF. The CDR3 DNA is TGTGCCAGCAGCTTGGGGTCAGGGGGCATTATCTATGGCTACACCTTC.

This clone has a handful of counts. The chain has TRBV5-6 and TRBJ2-5; D is undetermined. CDR1 SGHDT and CDR2 YYEEEE come from the germline V gene. V was clipped by 1 base and J by 1 base, with 8 bases between them. The CDR3 is made up of 14 amino acids. DNA for the CDR3: TGTGCCAGCAGCTTGAAAACGGTCCAAGAGACCCAGTACTTC. Its translation: CASSLKTVQETQYF.

V and J are TRBV11-3 and TRBJ1-2; D is undetermined. This CDR3 region has 16 residues. V was pared by 0 bases and J by 4 bases, with 15 bases between. CDR1 is SGHNT and CDR2 is YENEEA in the germline V gene. CDR3 amino acids: CASSLEQAQSLYGYTF. The CDR3 coding sequence is TGTGCCAGCAGCTTAGAGCAGGCACAGAGCCTCTATGGCTACACCTTC.

V gene TRBV6-5 combines with J gene TRBJ2-3; D possibly corresponds to TRBD1 (5 bases). This CDR3 has 15 residues. V shed 7 bases and J shed 0 bases, with 14 bases lying between them. Germline values: CDR1 MNHEY, CDR2 SVGAGI. CDR3 region: CASTGHSSSTDTQYF. The CDR3 coding sequence is TGTGCCAGCACCGGACACTCTTCTAGCACAGATACGCAGTATTTT.

V gene TRBV7-2 combines with J gene TRBJ2-7; the D gene is possibly TRBD2 (5 bases). The V end lost 1 base, the J end lost 2 bases, and 9 bases lay between the germline ends. This CDR3 contains 14 residues. The germline V gene encodes CDR1 SGHTA and CDR2 FQGNSA. This CDR3 is CASSLGGYPYEQYF. In DNA, the CDR3 is TGTGCCAGCAGCTTAGGAGGGTATCCCTACGAGCAGTACTTC.

The J gene is TRBJ2-5, the V gene TRBV28; no firm D call. CDR1 is MDHEN and CDR2 is SYDVKM in the germline V gene. Trimming shortened V by 3 bases and J by 3 bases, and 8 bases separated the two germline ends. The CDR3 is made up of 13 amino acids. The CDR3 sequence: CASSLRLEETQYF. The DNA for the CDR3 is TGTGCCAGCAGTTTGCGCCTAGAAGAGACCCAGTACTTC.

The chain couples TRBV7-2 to TRBJ2-1, with D perhaps matching TRBD1 (5 bases). The CDR3 contains 13 residues. V lost 5 bases and J lost 9, with 14 bases in between. The germline CDR1 and CDR2 sequences are SGHTA and FQGNSA. The CDR3: CASSLAQGVEQFF. Written as DNA, the CDR3 is TGTGCCAGCAGCCTGGCACAAGGGGTTGAGCAGTTCTTC.

This chain connects TRBV7-8 to TRBJ1-1; 8 bases align to TRBD1. Germline assignment: CDR1 SGHVS and CDR2 FQNEAQ. V shed 2 bases, J shed 0 bases, and the junction held 5 bases outside the gene matches. This CDR3 is built from 16 residues. CDR3 nucleotide sequence: TGTGCCAGCAGCTTACTACAGGGGGACATGAACACTGAAGCTTTCTTT. It codes for CASSLLQGDMNTEAFF.

This chain links TRBV11-3 with TRBJ2-1, with 8 bases lining up with TRBD2. This CDR3 comprises 15 residues. Losses at the gene ends were 2 bases for V and 4 bases for J; bases not matched to a gene: 4. The germline gives CDR1 SGHNT, CDR2 YENEEA. This CDR3 reads CASSLMASGYNEQFF. For the CDR3, the DNA is TGTGCCAGCAGCTTAATGGCTAGCGGGTACAATGAGCAGTTCTTC. The whole variable domain, remainder taken from reference TRBV11-3 and TRBJ2-1, is EAGVVQSPRYKIIEKKQPVAFWCNPISGHNTLYWYLQNLGQGPELLIRYENEEAVDDSQLPKDRFSAERLKGVDSTLKIQPAELGDSAVYLCASSLMASGYNEQFFGPGTRLTVL.

The rearrangement uses TRBV5-1 and TRBJ2-7, with D maybe TRBD1 (5 bases). Trimming left V 3 bases short and J 3 bases short, with 19 bases between. Per germline, CDR1 SGHRS and CDR2 YFSETQ. CDR3 size: 16 residues. Here the CDR3 DNA reads TGCGCCAGCAGCTGGGCCCTGGCGGCAGGGAACTACGAGCAGTACTTC. This gives the protein CASSWALAAGNYEQYF.

V is TRBV27 and J is TRBJ2-1; 12 bases match TRBD1. The germline CDR1 and CDR2 sequences are MNHEY and SMNVEV (reference sequence). The CDR3 totals 16 residues. V lost 2 bases and J lost 6; bases outside the gene matches: 5. This CDR3 reads CASSLRPGQGANEQFF. The CDR3 bases are TGTGCCAGCAGTTTACGTCCGGGACAGGGGGCCAATGAGCAGTTCTTC.

The genes are TRBV4-1 and TRBJ1-5, with D possibly being TRBD1 (5 bases). The CDR3 has 14 residues. V was pared by 4 bases and J by 9 bases, with 16 bases between. Germline loops: CDR1 MGHRA, CDR2 YSYEKL. DNA for the CDR3: TGCGCCAGCAGCCCTCTCACAGGAAGTCCGCCCCAGCATTTT. This translates into CASSPLTGSPPQHF.

The V and J genes are TRBV5-1 and TRBJ2-1; D uncertain. Germline values: CDR1 SGHRS, CDR2 YFSETQ. The CDR3 has 15 amino acids. V was clipped by 0 bases and J by 0 bases, with 7 bases between them. CDR3 amino acids: CASSLGSVSYNEQFF. The CDR3 DNA reads TGCGCCAGCAGCTTGGGCAGCGTCTCCTACAATGAGCAGTTCTTC.

This clone was detected once. The J gene is TRBJ2-3, the V gene TRBV19; D perhaps matches TRBD2 (6 bases). The CDR3 has 16 residues. With 3 bases removed from V and 0 bases from J, the gap between germline ends came to 13 bases. Looked up from germline, CDR1 is LNHDA and CDR2 is SQIVND (reference sequence). CDR3 nucleotide sequence: TGTGCCAGTAGTATTTCGGGAGCGTCTAGCACAGATACGCAGTATTTT. Encoded protein: CASSISGASSTDTQYF.

The chain is built from TRBV5-1 and TRBJ1-2; TRBD1 aligns across 7 bases. The J segment lost 5 bases and the V segment lost 4 bases, leaving 5 bases of the junction unmatched. Germline V gene data show CDR1 as SGHRS and CDR2 as YFSETQ. CDR3 size: 13 residues. CDR3: CASSVGQRYGYTF. The CDR3, as DNA: TGCGCCAGCAGCGTGGGACAGCGATATGGCTACACCTTC.

The rearrangement uses TRBV2 and TRBJ1-2, with D possibly TRBD1 on 6 matching bases. CDR3 length: 14 residues. CDR1 SNHLY and CDR2 FYNNEI come from the germline V gene. V was pared by 1 base and J by 8 bases, with 14 bases between. The CDR3, as DNA: TGTGCCAGCAGTGAAGTTGGGGGGCGGGGGGGCTACACCTTC. Its translation is CASSEVGGRGGYTF.

The chain carries TRBV11-3 and TRBJ1-2; D possibly corresponds to TRBD1 (6 bases). The CDR3 totals 13 residues. V lost 5 bases, J lost 8 bases, and 15 bases lay in between. Germline V lookup: CDR1 SGHNT, CDR2 YENEEA. CDR3: CASSPHWTEGYTF. In nucleotides, the CDR3 is TGTGCCAGCAGCCCACACTGGACAGAAGGCTACACCTTC.

The chain is built from TRBV6-5 and TRBJ1-3; 8 bases align to TRBD1. The CDR3 length is 13 residues. Germline V gene lookup returns CDR1 MNHEY and CDR2 SVGAGI. The V gene end was trimmed by 11 bases and the J gene end by 0 bases; junction bases not matched to a gene: 3. CDR3 DNA: TGTGCCGGACAGGGAATCTCTGGAAACACCATATATTTT. Encoded protein: CAGQGISGNTIYF.

As for this clone: Other DNA sequences from this sample encode an identical CDR3 as well. J is TRBJ2-3 and V is TRBV6-4; no clear D gene. Trimming cost V 1 base and J 1 base, with 6 bases left between them. CDR1 is MRHNA, CDR2 SNTAGT, per germline. The CDR3 consists of 14 residues. CDR3 nucleotide sequence: TGTGCCAGCAGTGACTTTGCGGGCACAGATACGCAGTATTTT. It translates to CASSDFAGTDTQYF.

This clone was found a few times. This chain connects TRBV5-1 to TRBJ1-3; the D is unclear. Trimming cost V 0 bases and J 0 bases, with 7 bases left between them. The CDR3 covers 15 residues. Germline values: CDR1 SGHRS, CDR2 YFSETQ. CDR3 sequence: CASSLDSYSGNTIYF. CDR3 nucleotides: TGCGCCAGCAGCTTGGACAGCTACTCTGGAAACACCATATATTTT.

The chain employs TRBV12-5 and TRBJ1-5, with 10 bases aligning to TRBD1. The CDR3 runs 13 residues. The junction had 0 bases not matched to a gene; V was cut back by 6 bases and J by 4 bases. From germline, CDR1 is LGHNT and CDR2 FRNRAP. The CDR3 DNA sequence: TGTGCTAGTGGGGGACAGGGGAATCAGCCCCAGCATTTT. Translated: CASGGQGNQPQHF.

This clone has a handful of counts. The rearrangement joins TRBV30 to TRBJ1-1; D gene ambiguous. Germline CDR1 is GTSNPN and CDR2 is SVGIG (reference sequence). The CDR3 is 14 amino acids. V lost 5 bases to trimming and J lost 8 bases, with 21 bases between them. The CDR3: CAWSPGTSLREAFF. In DNA form, the CDR3 reads TGTGCCTGGTCCCCAGGTACAAGTCTAAGAGAAGCTTTCTTT.